This T cell receptor beta chain was sequenced during a study of T cell responses to AZD1222 COVID-19 vaccine. For this clone: The antigen is undetermined. One end of the junction varies from germline; a read error may be responsible.

Assay used: immunoSEQ multiplex PCR; TCRdb lists only in-frame clones, some missing. The table has about 120,000 clones, around nine tenths seen once. The CDR3 contains 12 residues. Germline-derived CDR1 and CDR2 are SGHAT and FQNNGV. Study results and limitations: Nearly half of spike-specific TCRs reportedly go after variant regions that carry no mutations. Donors were chiefly white British, with a greater number of females, and clonal diversity was perhaps underestimated.

This chain connects TRBV11-2 to TRBJ2-1; 7 positions agree with TRBD1. The receptor was derived from an adult who received the MenACWY meningococcal vaccine as a control. The sequencing here drew on peripheral blood, taken 28 days after the second dose of the MenACWY control vaccine. The CDR3 spells CAGSTQGHEQFF. CDR3 nucleotide sequence: TGTGCCGGCAGCACACAGGGGCATGAGCAGTTCTTC.